Listed below are T cell receptor beta chains from one sample, sequenced in a study of blood T cell repertoires in COVID-19. TCRdb keeps only in-frame clones here, not all; method: immunoSEQ multiplex PCR. The data contain 320,000 or so clones, roughly 84% of them seen just once; the ten biggest clones take up approximately 0.93%. Source material: PBMCs or T cells enriched from blood (not recorded which). These receptors originate from a woman in her twenties or thirties who had recovered from COVID-19. The CDR3 runs from the conserved cysteine through the conserved F or W. The order of the fields is D gene, J gene, V gene, clone size, CDR3 DNA, CDR3 protein. A D gene is named only where the DNA matches it firmly. Clone size is given for some rows only: seen once, a few or many times, or a class if the clone is expanded.

d_gene: TRBD2; j_gene: TRBJ2-3; v_gene: TRBV2; abundance: .; CDR3nt: TGTGCCAGCAGTGAAAGGGCTAGCGGGGTCACAGATACGCAGTATTTT; CDR3aa: CASSERASGVTDTQYF
d_gene: TRBD2; j_gene: TRBJ2-3; v_gene: TRBV2; abundance: once; CDR3nt: TGTGCCAGCATGGCCCTAGCGGGGAAAAGCACAGATACGCAGTATTTT; CDR3aa: CASMALAGKSTDTQYF
d_gene: .; j_gene: TRBJ1-1; v_gene: TRBV28; abundance: .; CDR3nt: TGTGCCAGCAGTTCGAGGATGGGACTTGCCACTGAAGCTTTCTTT; CDR3aa: CASSSRMGLATEAFF
d_gene: .; j_gene: TRBJ2-7; v_gene: TRBV7-9; abundance: .; CDR3nt: TGTGCCAGCAGCTTAGACAGGGTTTTCGACGAGCAGTACTTC; CDR3aa: CASSLDRVFDEQYF
d_gene: .; j_gene: TRBJ1-2; v_gene: TRBV30; abundance: .; CDR3nt: TGTGCCTGGGAGGACAGCTCTAACTATGGCTACACCTTC; CDR3aa: CAWEDSSNYGYTF
d_gene: .; j_gene: TRBJ1-1; v_gene: TRBV11-2; abundance: .; CDR3nt: TGTGCCAGCAGCCCTTCTGAGGTGGCATCGCACTTT; CDR3aa: CASSPSEVASHF
d_gene: .; j_gene: TRBJ1-5; v_gene: TRBV24-1; abundance: few; CDR3nt: TGTGCCACCAGTGATGGTAGCGCCGACGGGCAGCCCCAGCATTTT; CDR3aa: CATSDGSADGQPQHF
d_gene: TRBD1; j_gene: TRBJ1-5; v_gene: TRBV2; abundance: .; CDR3nt: TGTGCCAGCAGAAATACAGGGGCTAGCAATCAGCCCCAGCATTTT; CDR3aa: CASRNTGASNQPQHF
d_gene: .; j_gene: TRBJ2-7; v_gene: TRBV2; abundance: few; CDR3nt: TGTGCCAGCAGTCAGCGCTACGAGCAGTACTTC; CDR3aa: CASSQRYEQYF
d_gene: .; j_gene: TRBJ2-7; v_gene: TRBV12-5; abundance: few; CDR3nt: TGTGCTAGTGCCACCTTCAGGGTTAAGCACTACTACTACTACGAGCAGTACTTC; CDR3aa: CASATFRVKHYYYYEQYF
d_gene: .; j_gene: TRBJ1-6; v_gene: TRBV27; abundance: .; CDR3nt: TGTGCCAGCAGGTCTGTCCCCGGGACCCTCCACTTT; CDR3aa: CASRSVPGTLHF
d_gene: TRBD1; j_gene: TRBJ1-2; v_gene: TRBV19; abundance: .; CDR3nt: TGTGCCAGTAGTATAGCACAGGGGAATGGCTACACCTTC; CDR3aa: CASSIAQGNGYTF
d_gene: TRBD1; j_gene: TRBJ1-3; v_gene: TRBV5-6; abundance: .; CDR3nt: TGTGCCAGCAGCAGGGGACAGGGGGCCTCTGGAAACACCATATATTTT; CDR3aa: CASSRGQGASGNTIYF
d_gene: TRBD1; j_gene: TRBJ1-5; v_gene: TRBV14; abundance: .; CDR3nt: TGTGCCAGCAGGACACCGGGACAGGGAGAGTCGGGACCAGCACACCATCAGCCCCAGCATTTT; CDR3aa: CASRTPGQGESGPAHHQPQHF
d_gene: TRBD2; j_gene: TRBJ2-4; v_gene: TRBV19; abundance: .; CDR3nt: TGTGCCAGTAGTATAACGGGGGGACTTGACATTCAGTACTTC; CDR3aa: CASSITGGLDIQYF
d_gene: .; j_gene: TRBJ2-1; v_gene: TRBV15; abundance: .; CDR3nt: TGTGCCACCAGCAGAGATGTTGTCGATGAGCAGTTCTTC; CDR3aa: CATSRDVVDEQFF
d_gene: .; j_gene: TRBJ2-1; v_gene: TRBV7-9; abundance: .; CDR3nt: TGTGCCAGCAGCTACCGGGGTGCCCAATACAATGAGCAGTTCTTC; CDR3aa: CASSYRGAQYNEQFF
d_gene: .; j_gene: TRBJ2-7; v_gene: TRBV21-1; abundance: .; CDR3nt: TGTGCCAGCAGCAAAGGGTTCGGGGGGCACCACGAGCAGTACTTC; CDR3aa: CASSKGFGGHHEQYF
d_gene: TRBD1; j_gene: TRBJ1-2; v_gene: TRBV19; abundance: .; CDR3nt: TGTGCCAGTAGTAAGATGGGACAGGGGAACTATGGCTACACCTTC; CDR3aa: CASSKMGQGNYGYTF
d_gene: .; j_gene: TRBJ1-2; v_gene: TRBV3-1/TRBV3-2; abundance: .; CDR3nt: TGTGCCAGCAGCCAATCCCCCGGGGGGGGCCGCGACACCTTC; CDR3aa: CASSQSPGGGRDTF
d_gene: TRBD2; j_gene: TRBJ2-7; v_gene: TRBV5-6; abundance: few; CDR3nt: TGTGCCAGCAGCTTTCCGGGACTAGCTTACGAGCAGTACTTC; CDR3aa: CASSFPGLAYEQYF
d_gene: .; j_gene: TRBJ1-4; v_gene: TRBV7-8; abundance: .; CDR3nt: TGTGCCAGCAGCTCCCAGGCGGGGGGGCTTGGAGAAAAACTGTTTTTT; CDR3aa: CASSSQAGGLGEKLFF
d_gene: .; j_gene: TRBJ1-6; v_gene: TRBV6-2/TRBV6-3; abundance: .; CDR3nt: TGTGCCAGCAGGCCTGGACGGGGTAATTCACCCCTCCACTTT; CDR3aa: CASRPGRGNSPLHF
d_gene: .; j_gene: TRBJ1-1; v_gene: TRBV15; abundance: .; CDR3nt: TGTGCCACCACCAGACGGGGGATCACTGAAGCTTTCTTT; CDR3aa: CATTRRGITEAFF
d_gene: .; j_gene: TRBJ1-3; v_gene: TRBV6-1; abundance: .; CDR3nt: TGTGCCAGCAGTGAAGGTCTCCCGGGCTCTGGAAACACCATATATTTT; CDR3aa: CASSEGLPGSGNTIYF
d_gene: TRBD1; j_gene: TRBJ2-2; v_gene: TRBV3-1/TRBV3-2; abundance: .; CDR3nt: TGTGCCAGCAGCCCACATGGGACAGGAAGGTCCACCGGGGAGCTGTTTTTT; CDR3aa: CASSPHGTGRSTGELFF
d_gene: .; j_gene: TRBJ1-5; v_gene: TRBV27; abundance: .; CDR3nt: TGTGCCAGCAGTTTATCGCTGGGGGCTCAGCCCCAGCATTTT; CDR3aa: CASSLSLGAQPQHF
d_gene: TRBD2; j_gene: TRBJ2-5; v_gene: TRBV28; abundance: .; CDR3nt: TGTGCCAGCAGTTCGTTAGCGGGGGGGGGAGAGACCCAGTACTTC; CDR3aa: CASSSLAGGGETQYF
d_gene: TRBD1; j_gene: TRBJ1-1; v_gene: TRBV7-8; abundance: .; CDR3nt: TGTGCCAGCAGCGAAATACAGGGGGGCACTGAAGCTTTCTTT; CDR3aa: CASSEIQGGTEAFF
d_gene: .; j_gene: TRBJ2-6; v_gene: TRBV7-2; abundance: .; CDR3nt: TGTGCCAGCAGCTTAGATCACTCTGGGGCCAACGTCCTGACTTTC; CDR3aa: CASSLDHSGANVLTF
d_gene: .; j_gene: TRBJ1-5; v_gene: TRBV30; abundance: .; CDR3nt: TGTGCCTGGAGTCCCCCGAGGAATCAGCCCCAGCATTTT; CDR3aa: CAWSPPRNQPQHF
d_gene: .; j_gene: TRBJ1-3; v_gene: TRBV7-9; abundance: .; CDR3nt: TGTGCCAGCAGCTTTCACACAGGGTCTGGAAACACCATATATTTT; CDR3aa: CASSFHTGSGNTIYF
d_gene: TRBD2; j_gene: TRBJ2-2; v_gene: TRBV27; abundance: .; CDR3nt: TGTGCCAGCACTTTTTTCGGGGCTAGCGGCCTGACCGGGGAGCTGTTTTTT; CDR3aa: CASTFFGASGLTGELFF
d_gene: TRBD1; j_gene: TRBJ2-2; v_gene: TRBV5-1; abundance: .; CDR3nt: TGCGCCAGCAGCTTGTCCGGGACAGGGGGCACCGGGGAGCTGTTTTTT; CDR3aa: CASSLSGTGGTGELFF
d_gene: .; j_gene: TRBJ2-3; v_gene: TRBV30; abundance: .; CDR3nt: TGTGCCTGGGCGGTGGGGGCATCAGATACGCAGTATTTT; CDR3aa: CAWAVGASDTQYF
d_gene: TRBD1; j_gene: TRBJ2-2; v_gene: TRBV3-1/TRBV3-2; abundance: .; CDR3nt: TGTGCCAGCAGCCAAGATTGGGACAGGGGGTACACCGGGGAGCTGTTTTTT; CDR3aa: CASSQDWDRGYTGELFF
d_gene: TRBD1; j_gene: TRBJ1-2; v_gene: TRBV7-9; abundance: .; CDR3nt: TGTGCCAGCAGCTTAGGACAGGGAAATGGCTACACCTTC; CDR3aa: CASSLGQGNGYTF
d_gene: .; j_gene: TRBJ1-2; v_gene: TRBV28; abundance: .; CDR3nt: TGTGCCAGCACCCCCGGGGGAGGCTACACCTTC; CDR3aa: CASTPGGGYTF
d_gene: .; j_gene: TRBJ1-2; v_gene: TRBV6-5; abundance: once; CDR3nt: TGTGCCAGCAGTCGGGGGGGGCTCTATGGCTACACCTTC; CDR3aa: CASSRGGLYGYTF
d_gene: .; j_gene: TRBJ1-1; v_gene: TRBV3-1/TRBV3-2; abundance: once; CDR3nt: TGTGCCAGCAGCCCTTACGGGGAGGGAGGCACTGAAGCTTTCTTT; CDR3aa: CASSPYGEGGTEAFF
d_gene: .; j_gene: TRBJ1-1; v_gene: TRBV6-2/TRBV6-3; abundance: .; CDR3nt: TGTGCCAGCAGTTACGTGTGGGCCTCGAACACTGAAGCTTTCTTT; CDR3aa: CASSYVWASNTEAFF
d_gene: .; j_gene: TRBJ1-6; v_gene: TRBV30; abundance: .; CDR3nt: TGTGCCTGGAGTGTGAGAACAGGATTAAAGGTCCACTTT; CDR3aa: CAWSVRTGLKVHF
d_gene: TRBD1; j_gene: TRBJ1-2; v_gene: TRBV27; abundance: .; CDR3nt: TGTGCCAGCAGTTTGAGACAGGGCTATGGCTACACCTTC; CDR3aa: CASSLRQGYGYTF
d_gene: TRBD1; j_gene: TRBJ1-4; v_gene: TRBV12-5; abundance: .; CDR3nt: TGTGCTAGTGGTTTGGGGACAGGGAGGGAAAAACTGTTTTTT; CDR3aa: CASGLGTGREKLFF
d_gene: .; j_gene: TRBJ2-3; v_gene: TRBV5-1; abundance: .; CDR3nt: TGCGCCAGCAGCCCCAGGGCAGGGTTCCAAACAGATACGCAGTATTTT; CDR3aa: CASSPRAGFQTDTQYF
d_gene: TRBD1; j_gene: TRBJ1-1; v_gene: TRBV7-8; abundance: .; CDR3nt: TGTGCCAGCAGCTTAGGAGGACAGGGGTCGAGAACTGAAGCTTTCTTT; CDR3aa: CASSLGGQGSRTEAFF
d_gene: TRBD1; j_gene: TRBJ2-2; v_gene: TRBV7-9; abundance: once; CDR3nt: TGTGCCAGCAGCACCCGACAGGGTAGAACCGGGGAGCTGTTTTTT; CDR3aa: CASSTRQGRTGELFF
d_gene: .; j_gene: TRBJ2-1; v_gene: TRBV28; abundance: .; CDR3nt: TGTGCCAGCAGCCGACTAGACGGCAATGAGCAGTTCTTC; CDR3aa: CASSRLDGNEQFF
d_gene: TRBD1; j_gene: TRBJ1-1; v_gene: TRBV29-1; abundance: .; CDR3nt: TGCAGCGTTGCGTACAGGGGGCTTGAAATGAACACTGAAGCTTTCTTT; CDR3aa: CSVAYRGLEMNTEAFF
d_gene: .; j_gene: TRBJ1-3; v_gene: TRBV5-6; abundance: once; CDR3nt: TGTGCCAGCAGCTTGGGGGGAGGCGGTCTTTCTGGAAACACCATATATTTT; CDR3aa: CASSLGGGGLSGNTIYF
d_gene: .; j_gene: TRBJ2-2; v_gene: TRBV28; abundance: .; CDR3nt: TGTGCCAGCAGTTGGCAGGGGGGTACCGGGGAGCTGTTTTTT; CDR3aa: CASSWQGGTGELFF
d_gene: .; j_gene: TRBJ2-1; v_gene: TRBV7-8; abundance: .; CDR3nt: TGTGCCAGCAGCCCCATTGGGCGTTCCGATGAGCAGTTCTTC; CDR3aa: CASSPIGRSDEQFF
d_gene: .; j_gene: TRBJ2-1; v_gene: TRBV5-6; abundance: few; CDR3nt: TGTGCCAGCAGCTGGGGACTGCCCTCTACCTACAATGAGCAGTTCTTC; CDR3aa: CASSWGLPSTYNEQFF
d_gene: .; j_gene: TRBJ1-2; v_gene: TRBV28; abundance: .; CDR3nt: TGTGCCAGCAGTCCCCTTGGTAAGACAGACGACTATGGCTACACCTTC; CDR3aa: CASSPLGKTDDYGYTF
d_gene: .; j_gene: TRBJ2-5; v_gene: TRBV6-6; abundance: .; CDR3nt: TGTGCCAGCAGCTCCGGCCAAGAGACCCAGTACTTC; CDR3aa: CASSSGQETQYF